The 22 T cell receptor beta chains in this list originate from one sample, sequenced in a study of T-cell memory formation after mild COVID-19. TCRdb called the 5' RACE reads again in MiXCR, with one record for every CDR3 protein. The profile shows hundreds of thousands of distinct CDR3 sequences, less than 20% of them singletons. Sequencing was performed on PBMCs or a T cell subset sorted from them (not recorded which). The receptors derive from a young man who had mild COVID-19 (a few samples of this study predate the infection). Cell type and time point are not known.

This clonotype has a handful of counts. J is TRBJ2-5 and V is TRBV18; D is unresolved. Germline values: CDR1 KGHSH, CDR2 LQKENI. Trimming removed 0 bases at V and 4 bases at J, with 9 bases between. This CDR3 has 14 amino acids. This CDR3 is CASSPPSTTETQYF. The CDR3 nucleotides are TGTGCCAGCTCACCACCATCCACAACAGAGACCCAGTACTTC.

This clonotype was seen only a few times. The V call is TRBV29-1, the J call TRBJ1-5; 7 bases align to TRBD1. The CDR3 contains 13 residues. Germline CDR1 reads SQVTM; CDR2 reads ANQGSEA. V was pared by 4 bases and J by 6 bases, with 6 bases of the junction left unmatched. The CDR3 is CSVGQAGGQPQHF. The CDR3 nucleotides read TGCAGCGTTGGTCAGGCAGGGGGTCAGCCCCAGCATTTT.

The CDR3 region has the DNA TGTGCCAGCTTGGGAGAGTACAATGAGCAGTTCTTC. It encodes CASLGEYNEQFF. The J gene is TRBJ2-1, the V gene TRBV6-2 or TRBV6-3; possible D gene TRBD2, 5 bases. This CDR3 has 12 amino acids. CDR1 and CDR2 (germline): MNHEY, SVGEGT. Trimming shortened V by 8 bases and J by 4 bases, and 9 bases separated the two germline ends.

This clonotype was seen a few times. The rearrangement joins TRBV11-2 to TRBJ2-2; D tentatively reads TRBD1 or TRBD2 (5 bases each). The germline gives CDR1 SGHAT, CDR2 FQNNGV. The CDR3 loop spans 15 amino acids. Trimming cost V 7 bases and J 1 base, with 13 bases left between them. For the CDR3, the DNA is TGTGCCAGCACCCAGGGAGCCCTGAACACCGGGGAGCTGTTTTTT. Its translation: CASTQGALNTGELFF.

CDR3 region: CASRTETGELFF. The CDR3 nucleotides read TGTGCCAGCAGGACAGAGACCGGGGAGCTGTTTTTT. J is TRBJ2-2 and V is TRBV12-3 or TRBV12-4; D perhaps matches TRBD1 (5 bases). Trimming shortened V by 6 bases and J by 5 bases, and 7 bases separated the two germline ends. The CDR3 spans 12 residues.

This clonotype was recorded a few times. The chain is built from TRBV20-1 and TRBJ2-5; 10 bases line up with TRBD1. Per the germline V gene, CDR1 is DFQATT and CDR2 is SNEGSKA (reference sequence). CDR3 length: 15 residues. V was pared by 6 bases and J by 5 bases, with 12 bases of the junction left unmatched. CDR3 sequence: CSASTGTGASETQYF. The DNA of the CDR3 is TGCAGTGCAAGCACCGGGACAGGGGCTTCGGAGACCCAGTACTTC.

For the CDR3, the DNA is TGCGCCAGCAGCGCGGACAGTTCAAACACTGAAGCTTTCTTT. It encodes CASSADSSNTEAFF. The rearrangement joins TRBV5-1 to TRBJ1-1, with D possibly matching TRBD1 (6 bases). Deletions cut 4 bases from V and 2 bases from J, with 12 bases between. The length of the CDR3 is 14 residues. Germline V gene sequence: CDR1 SGHRS, CDR2 YFSETQ.

In this sample, this clonotype turned up a few times. The chain carries TRBV4-1 and TRBJ1-6, with D possibly being TRBD1 (5 bases). V was shortened by 0 bases and J by 10 bases, with 10 bases between the two germline ends. Germline CDR1 and CDR2: MGHRA and YSYEKL. The CDR3 has 14 residues. CDR3 sequence (DNA): TGCGCCAGCAGCCAAGAAAGGGGACGGTCACCCCTCCACTTT. As protein: CASSQERGRSPLHF.

This clonotype was found a few times. The genes are TRBV4-1 and TRBJ1-5; 8 nucleotides agree with TRBD1. The CDR3 covers 15 residues. V shed 4 bases and J 0 bases; nucleotides not matched to a gene: 2. The germline CDR1 and CDR2 sequences are MGHRA and YSYEKL. The CDR3 DNA sequence: TGCGCCAGCAGCCGCGACAGGGGTAGCAATCAGCCCCAGCATTTT. Translated, it gives CASSRDRGSNQPQHF.

This clonotype turned up a few times. The chain combines TRBV6-2 or TRBV6-3 with TRBJ1-6, with a tentative D call TRBD1 (6 bases). V lost 4 bases and J lost 10, with 14 bases in between. Germline V gene lookup returns CDR1 MNHEY and CDR2 SVGEGT. The CDR3 covers 14 residues. In nucleotides, the CDR3 is TGTGCCAGCAGTTCGTCCGCAGGGGACTCACCCCTCCACTTT. Its translation is CASSSSAGDSPLHF.

This clonotype turned up a few times. V and J are TRBV12-3 or TRBV12-4 and TRBJ2-7; D may be TRBD2 (6 bases). Deletions cut 2 bases from V and 9 bases from J, with 14 bases between. The CDR3 runs 13 residues. The CDR3 spells CASSLTAVGGQYV. DNA for the CDR3: TGTGCCAGCAGTTTAACCGCGGTGGGGGGGCAGTACGTC.

This clonotype was detected a few times. J is TRBJ2-7 and V is TRBV5-6; D gene uncertain. Trimming left V 3 bases short and J 2 bases short, with 12 bases between. The V gene's germline CDR1 is SGHDT and CDR2 YYEEEE. This CDR3 is 14 amino acids long. CDR3 protein: CASSWAALPYEQYF. The CDR3 coding sequence is TGTGCCAGCAGCTGGGCCGCCCTACCCTACGAGCAGTACTTC.

This clonotype has a handful of counts. V is TRBV7-9 and J is TRBJ1-1, with D perhaps matching TRBD1 (6 bases). V lost 2 bases to trimming and J lost 0 bases, with 10 bases between them. Germline CDR1 reads SEHNR; CDR2 reads FQNEAQ (reference sequence). The length of the CDR3 is 15 residues. CDR3 nucleotides: TGTGCCAGCAGCTTATGGCAGGGGATGAACACTGAAGCTTTCTTT. Amino acids: CASSLWQGMNTEAFF.

The V and J genes are TRBV29-1 and TRBJ2-5; D is perhaps TRBD2 (5 bases). The CDR3 consists of 17 residues. Germline CDR1 and CDR2: SQVTM and ANQGSEA. The V and J ends lost 3 bases and 5 bases respectively, with 25 bases between them. The DNA for the CDR3 is TGCAGCGTTGAGGGAGTCCCAGGCGCGCCCACTCAGGAGACCCAGTACTTC. Protein sequence: CSVEGVPGAPTQETQYF. The complete variable domain, with remaining parts taken from reference TRBV29-1 and TRBJ2-5, reads SAVISQKPSRDICQRGTSLTIQCQVDSQVTMMFWYRQQPGQSLTLIATANQGSEATYESGFVIDKFPISRPNLTFSTLTVSNMSPEDSSIYLCSVEGVPGAPTQETQYFGPGTRLLVL.

The chain links TRBV7-9 to TRBJ2-3, with 9 positions matching TRBD2. V trimming: 5 bases; J trimming: 3 bases; junction bases outside the gene matches: 9. Looked up from germline, CDR1 is SEHNR and CDR2 is FQNEAQ (reference sequence). This CDR3 contains 16 residues. The CDR3 loop reads CASSQSPSGGTDTQYF. CDR3 nucleotide sequence: TGTGCCAGCAGCCAAAGCCCCAGCGGGGGGACAGATACGCAGTATTTT.

About this clonotype itself: This may arise from a read error, as a much more abundant clone is one base away. CDR3 amino acids: CASSLALAGGPGTDTPYF. The CDR3 nucleotides are TGCGCCAGCAGCTTGGCCCTAGCGGGGGGTCCTGGCACAGATACGCCGTATTTT. This rearrangement joins TRBV5-1 to TRBJ2-3; 11 bases map to TRBD2. This CDR3 has 18 amino acids. Germline V lookup: CDR1 SGHRS, CDR2 YFSETQ. The full variable domain, rest sourced from reference TRBV5-1 and TRBJ2-3, is KAGVTQTPRYLIKTRGQQVTLSCSPISGHRSVSWYQQTPGQGLQFLFEYFSETQRNKGNFPGRFSGRQFSNSRSEMNVSTLELGDSALYLCASSLALAGGPGTDTPYFGPGTRLTVL.

This clonotype occurred a few times. The chain has TRBV5-1 and TRBJ1-1, with TRBD1 matching 10 bases. This CDR3 is built from 15 residues. V was clipped by 4 bases and J by 5 bases; unmatched bases: 8. Looked up from germline, CDR1 is SGHRS and CDR2 is YFSETQ. CDR3 residues: CASSAPDRGQTEAFF. In DNA form, the CDR3 reads TGCGCCAGCAGCGCGCCTGACAGGGGGCAAACTGAAGCTTTCTTT.

This clonotype was seen repeatedly, ten times or more. The CDR3 here is CASNPSGGQETQYF. CDR3 DNA: TGTGCCAGCAACCCTAGCGGGGGCCAAGAGACCCAGTACTTC. This sequence joins TRBV7-9 and TRBJ2-5; TRBD2 matches 10 bases. Unmatched junction bases numbered 3, after V lost 7 bases and J lost 1 base. This CDR3 comprises 14 residues. From germline, CDR1 is SEHNR and CDR2 FQNEAQ (reference sequence).

There are a few counts of this clonotype. The chain recombines TRBV9 with TRBJ1-1, with 8 positions matching TRBD1. The CDR3 totals 14 residues. The germline V gene encodes CDR1 SGDLS and CDR2 YYNGEE. Germline trimming cut 2 bases from V and 4 bases from J; bases unmatched to any gene: 4. The CDR3 sequence is CASSVQGAGTEAFF. The DNA for the CDR3 is TGTGCCAGCAGCGTCCAGGGGGCCGGCACTGAAGCTTTCTTT.

The gene calls are TRBV7-3 and TRBJ1-1; D is ambiguous. V was shortened by 1 base and J by 5 bases, with 11 bases between the two germline ends. Looked up from germline, CDR1 is SGHTA and CDR2 is FQGTGA. CDR3 length: 14 residues. As DNA, the CDR3 is TGTGCCAGCAGCTTAATTCCTGGGAGGACTGAAGCTTTCTTT. It translates to CASSLIPGRTEAFF.

This clonotype was counted between two and nine times. This sequence joins TRBV11-2 and TRBJ2-7, with 9 positions matching TRBD2. Germline V lookup: CDR1 SGHAT, CDR2 FQNNGV. The CDR3 is made up of 17 amino acids. J lost 0 bases, V lost 3 bases, and 9 bases had no gene match. The CDR3 loop is CASSFGVAGASSYEQYF. In nucleotides, the CDR3 is TGTGCCAGCAGCTTCGGGGTAGCGGGGGCGTCCTCCTACGAGCAGTACTTC.

This clonotype was observed at least ten times. The chain couples TRBV18 to TRBJ2-1; 11 bases map to TRBD2. Unmatched junction bases numbered 4, after V lost 3 bases and J lost 3 bases. The germline V gene has CDR1 KGHSH and CDR2 LQKENI. The CDR3 extends over 16 amino acids. CDR3 sequence reads: CASSPLAGGNYNEQFF. The CDR3, as DNA: TGTGCCAGCTCACCCTTAGCGGGGGGGAACTACAATGAGCAGTTCTTC.